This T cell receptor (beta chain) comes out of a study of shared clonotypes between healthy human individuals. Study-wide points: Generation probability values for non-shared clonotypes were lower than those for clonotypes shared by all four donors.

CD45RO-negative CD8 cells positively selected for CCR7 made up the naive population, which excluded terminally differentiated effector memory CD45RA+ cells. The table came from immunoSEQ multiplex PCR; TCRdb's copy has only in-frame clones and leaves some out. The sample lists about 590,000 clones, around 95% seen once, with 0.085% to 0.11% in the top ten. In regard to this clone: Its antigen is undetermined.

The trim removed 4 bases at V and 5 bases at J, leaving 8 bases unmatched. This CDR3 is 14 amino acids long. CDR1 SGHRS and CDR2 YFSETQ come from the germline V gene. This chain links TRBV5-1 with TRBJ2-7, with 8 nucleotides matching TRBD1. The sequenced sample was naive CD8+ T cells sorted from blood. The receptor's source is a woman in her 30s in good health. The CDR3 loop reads CASSQGQDPHEQYF. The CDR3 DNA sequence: TGCGCCAGCAGCCAGGGACAGGATCCCCACGAGCAGTACTTC.